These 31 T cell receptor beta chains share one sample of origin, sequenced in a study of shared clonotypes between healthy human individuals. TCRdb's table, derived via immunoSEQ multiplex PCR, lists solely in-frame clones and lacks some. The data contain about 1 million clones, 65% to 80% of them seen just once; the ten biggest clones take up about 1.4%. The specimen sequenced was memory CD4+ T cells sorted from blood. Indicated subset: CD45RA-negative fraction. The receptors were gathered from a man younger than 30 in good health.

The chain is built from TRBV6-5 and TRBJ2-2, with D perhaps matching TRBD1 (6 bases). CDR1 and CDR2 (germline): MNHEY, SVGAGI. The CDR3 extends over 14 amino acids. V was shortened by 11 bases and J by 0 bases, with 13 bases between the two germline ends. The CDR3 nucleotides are TGTGCCGCACGGACAGCCTCGAACACCGGGGAGCTGTTTTTT. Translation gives CAARTASNTGELFF.

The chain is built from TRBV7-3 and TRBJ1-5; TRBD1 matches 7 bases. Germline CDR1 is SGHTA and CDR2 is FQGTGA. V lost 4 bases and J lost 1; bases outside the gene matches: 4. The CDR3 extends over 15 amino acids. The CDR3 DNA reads TGTGCCAGCAGCTACAGGGGCCGGAGCAATCAGCCCCAGCATTTT. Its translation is CASSYRGRSNQPQHF.

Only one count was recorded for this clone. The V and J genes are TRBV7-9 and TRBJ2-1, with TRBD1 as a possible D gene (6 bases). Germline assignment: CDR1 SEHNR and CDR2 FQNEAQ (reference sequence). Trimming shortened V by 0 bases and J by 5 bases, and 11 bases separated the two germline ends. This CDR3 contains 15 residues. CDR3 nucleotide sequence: TGTGCCAGCAGCTTAGCAGGACAGATTAACAATGAGCAGTTCTTC. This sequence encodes CASSLAGQINNEQFF.

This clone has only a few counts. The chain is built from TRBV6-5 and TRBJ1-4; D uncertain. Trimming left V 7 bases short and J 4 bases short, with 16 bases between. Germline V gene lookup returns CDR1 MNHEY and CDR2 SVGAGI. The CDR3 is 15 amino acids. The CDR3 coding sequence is TGTGCCAGCACCCCGGGAGACACTAGTAATGAAAAACTGTTTTTT. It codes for CASTPGDTSNEKLFF.

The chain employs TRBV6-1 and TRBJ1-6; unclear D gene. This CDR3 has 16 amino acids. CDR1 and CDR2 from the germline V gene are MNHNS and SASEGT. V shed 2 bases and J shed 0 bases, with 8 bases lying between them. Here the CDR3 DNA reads TGTGCCAGCAGTGAATACACTGGCTCCTATAATTCACCCCTCCACTTT. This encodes CASSEYTGSYNSPLHF.

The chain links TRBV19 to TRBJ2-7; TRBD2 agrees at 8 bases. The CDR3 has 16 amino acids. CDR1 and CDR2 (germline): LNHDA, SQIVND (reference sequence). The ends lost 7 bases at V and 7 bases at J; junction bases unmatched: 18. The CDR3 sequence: CASTREGQLTTGEQYF. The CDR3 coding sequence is TGTGCCAGTACCCGGGAGGGCCAACTTACTACGGGTGAGCAGTACTTC.

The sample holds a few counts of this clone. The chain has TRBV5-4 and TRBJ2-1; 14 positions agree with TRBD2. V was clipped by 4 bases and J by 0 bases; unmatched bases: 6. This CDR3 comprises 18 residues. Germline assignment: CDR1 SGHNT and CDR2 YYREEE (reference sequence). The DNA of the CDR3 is TGTGCCAGCAGCCCAAGACTAGCGGGGGGGAGCTCCTACAATGAGCAGTTCTTC. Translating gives CASSPRLAGGSSYNEQFF.

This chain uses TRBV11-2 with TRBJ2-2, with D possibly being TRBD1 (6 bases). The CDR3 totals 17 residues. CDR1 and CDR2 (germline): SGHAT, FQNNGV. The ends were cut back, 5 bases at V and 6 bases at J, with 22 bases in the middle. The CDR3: CASSHHTVIQGPGELFF. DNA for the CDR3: TGTGCCAGCAGCCACCACACCGTCATACAGGGTCCCGGGGAGCTGTTTTTT.

As DNA, the CDR3 is TGCAGCGTTGAATATGGGGCGCGTGGTGGCTACACCTTC. Its translation is CSVEYGARGGYTF. V usage is TRBV29-1 and J usage is TRBJ1-2, with D possibly TRBD1 on 5 matching bases. The germline V gene has CDR1 SQVTM and CDR2 ANQGSEA. The ends were cut back, 2 bases at V and 7 bases at J, with 14 bases in the middle. The CDR3 covers 13 residues.

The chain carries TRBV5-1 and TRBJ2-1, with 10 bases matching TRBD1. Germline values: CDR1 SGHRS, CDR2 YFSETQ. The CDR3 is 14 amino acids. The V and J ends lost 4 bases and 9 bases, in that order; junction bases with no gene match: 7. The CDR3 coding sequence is TGCGCCAGCAGCGGGACAGGGGATTTCTTTGAGCAGTTCTTC. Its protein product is CASSGTGDFFEQFF.

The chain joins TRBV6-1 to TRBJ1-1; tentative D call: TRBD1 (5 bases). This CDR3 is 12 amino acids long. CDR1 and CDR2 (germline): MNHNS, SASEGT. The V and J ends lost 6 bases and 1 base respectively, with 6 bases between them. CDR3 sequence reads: CASRDTNTEAFF. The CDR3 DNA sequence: TGTGCCAGCAGGGACACGAACACTGAAGCTTTCTTT.

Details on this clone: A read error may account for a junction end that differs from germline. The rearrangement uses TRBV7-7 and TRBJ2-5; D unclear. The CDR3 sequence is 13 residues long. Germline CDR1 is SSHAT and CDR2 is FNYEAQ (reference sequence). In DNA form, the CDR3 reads TGTGCTAGCAGCCTTCGAAACCAAGAGACCCAGTACTTC. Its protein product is CASSLRNQETQYF.

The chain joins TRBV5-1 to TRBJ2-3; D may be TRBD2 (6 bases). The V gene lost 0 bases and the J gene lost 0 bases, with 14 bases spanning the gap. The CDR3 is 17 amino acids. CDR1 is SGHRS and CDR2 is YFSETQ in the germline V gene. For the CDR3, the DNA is TGCGCCAGCAGCTTGGATGGGGTGGGGACTAGCACAGATACGCAGTATTTT. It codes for CASSLDGVGTSTDTQYF.

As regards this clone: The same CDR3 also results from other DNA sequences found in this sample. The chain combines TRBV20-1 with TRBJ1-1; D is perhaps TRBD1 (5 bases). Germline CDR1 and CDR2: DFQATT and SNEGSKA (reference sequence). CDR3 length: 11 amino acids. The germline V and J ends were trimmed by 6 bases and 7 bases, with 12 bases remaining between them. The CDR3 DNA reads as TGCAGTGCCAGGGAAACCGGTGAAGCTTTCTTT. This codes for CSARETGEAFF.

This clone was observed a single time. CDR3 loop: CASSLDIDYEQYF. CDR3 sequence (DNA): TGTGCCAGCAGCTTAGACATAGACTACGAGCAGTACTTC. The chain couples TRBV7-9 to TRBJ2-7; no reliable D call. Trimming cost V 1 base and J 3 bases, with 7 bases left between them. The CDR3 spans 13 residues. Germline assignment: CDR1 SEHNR and CDR2 FQNEAQ (reference sequence). The full variable domain, its missing parts supplied by reference TRBV7-9 and TRBJ2-7, is DTGVSQNPRHKITKRGQNVTFRCDPISEHNRLYWYRQTLGQGPEFLTYFQNEAQLEKSRLLSDRFSAERPKGSFSTLEIQRTEQGDSAMYLCASSLDIDYEQYFGPGTRLTVT.

The CDR3 loop is CASSSTSGGRRNTQYF. In DNA form, the CDR3 reads TGTGCCAGCAGCTCGACTAGCGGGGGACGCCGAAATACGCAGTATTTT. The V and J genes are TRBV2 and TRBJ2-3; TRBD2 agrees at 12 bases. The germline V gene has CDR1 SNHLY and CDR2 FYNNEI. V lost 6 bases to trimming and J lost 7 bases; unmatched junction nucleotides: 11. This CDR3 comprises 16 residues. Based on the CDR3 plus reference TRBV2 and TRBJ2-3, the full variable domain is EPEVTQTPSHQVTQMGQEVILRCVPISNHLYFYWYRQILGQKVEFLVSFYNNEISEKSEIFDDQFSVERPDGSNFTLKIRSTKLEDSAMYFCASSSTSGGRRNTQYFGPGTRLTVL.

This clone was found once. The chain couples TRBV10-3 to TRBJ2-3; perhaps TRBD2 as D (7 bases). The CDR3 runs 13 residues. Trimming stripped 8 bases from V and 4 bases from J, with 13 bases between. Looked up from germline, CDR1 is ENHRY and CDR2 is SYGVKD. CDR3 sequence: CAIGGGGPDTQYF. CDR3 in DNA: TGTGCCATCGGTGGCGGGGGCCCAGATACGCAGTATTTT.

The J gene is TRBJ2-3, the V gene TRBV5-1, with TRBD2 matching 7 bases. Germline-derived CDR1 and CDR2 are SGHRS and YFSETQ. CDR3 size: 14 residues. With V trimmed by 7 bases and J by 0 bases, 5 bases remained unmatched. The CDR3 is CASALAASTDTQYF. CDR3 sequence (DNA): TGCGCCAGCGCCCTAGCGGCTAGCACAGATACGCAGTATTTT.

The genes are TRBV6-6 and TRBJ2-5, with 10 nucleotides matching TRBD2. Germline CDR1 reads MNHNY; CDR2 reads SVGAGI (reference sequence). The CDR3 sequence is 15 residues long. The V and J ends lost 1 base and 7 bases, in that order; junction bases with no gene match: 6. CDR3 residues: CASSYLGLAERTQYF. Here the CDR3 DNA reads TGTGCCAGCAGTTACTTAGGACTAGCGGAGAGGACCCAGTACTTC.

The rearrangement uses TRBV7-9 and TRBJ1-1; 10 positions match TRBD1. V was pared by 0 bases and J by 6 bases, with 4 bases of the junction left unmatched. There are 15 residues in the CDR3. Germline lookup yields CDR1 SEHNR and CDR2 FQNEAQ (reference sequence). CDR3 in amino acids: CASSLAAGQGAEAFF. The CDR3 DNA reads TGTGCCAGCAGCTTAGCTGCCGGACAGGGGGCTGAAGCTTTCTTT.

The CDR3 loop is CASSVAGTGITDTQYF. The CDR3, as DNA: TGTGCCAGCAGCGTAGCTGGGACAGGAATCACAGATACGCAGTATTTT. The chain joins TRBV9 to TRBJ2-3; 8 positions match TRBD1. Per the germline V gene, CDR1 is SGDLS and CDR2 is YYNGEE. The CDR3 runs to 16 residues. Unmatched junction bases numbered 5, after V lost 0 bases and J lost 2 bases.

The CDR3 spells CASSRGWASGTDEQFF. CDR3 nucleotide sequence: TGCGCCAGCAGTCGTGGGTGGGCTAGCGGGACAGATGAGCAGTTCTTC. This sequence joins TRBV5-1 and TRBJ2-1; 9 bases align to TRBD2. CDR1 SGHRS and CDR2 YFSETQ come from the germline V gene. With 5 bases clipped from V and 8 bases from J, the junction kept 14 bases outside the gene matches. This CDR3 comprises 16 residues.

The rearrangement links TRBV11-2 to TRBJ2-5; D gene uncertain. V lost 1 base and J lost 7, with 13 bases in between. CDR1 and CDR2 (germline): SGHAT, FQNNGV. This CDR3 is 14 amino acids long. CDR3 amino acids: CASSLVTLIGTQYF. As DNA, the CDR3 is TGTGCCAGCAGCTTAGTGACCCTTATAGGGACCCAGTACTTC.

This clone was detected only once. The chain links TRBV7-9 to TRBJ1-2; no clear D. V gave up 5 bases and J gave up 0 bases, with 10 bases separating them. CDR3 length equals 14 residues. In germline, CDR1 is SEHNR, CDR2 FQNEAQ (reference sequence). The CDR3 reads CASSHNAANYGYTF. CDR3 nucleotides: TGTGCCAGCAGCCATAATGCAGCTAACTATGGCTACACCTTC.

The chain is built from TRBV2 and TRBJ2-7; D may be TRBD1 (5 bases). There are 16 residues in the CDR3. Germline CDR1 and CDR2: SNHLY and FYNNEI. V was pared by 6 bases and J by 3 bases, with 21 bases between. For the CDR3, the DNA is TGTGCCAGCAGCCGATTCAAACAGGTCCCAGTCTACGAGCAGTACTTC. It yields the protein CASSRFKQVPVYEQYF.

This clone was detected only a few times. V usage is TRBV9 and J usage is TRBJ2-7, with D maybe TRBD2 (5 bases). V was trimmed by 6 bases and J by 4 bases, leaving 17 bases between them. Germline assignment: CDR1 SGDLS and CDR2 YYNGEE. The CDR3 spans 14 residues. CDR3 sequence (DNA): TGTGCCAGCACCCCCGCCGACTACCCGTACGAGCAGTACTTC. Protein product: CASTPADYPYEQYF.

This CDR3 is CASSPSRAGSGELFF. Here the CDR3 DNA reads TGTGCCAGCAGCCCTTCAAGGGCGGGGTCCGGGGAGCTGTTTTTT. The V gene is TRBV6-5, the J gene TRBJ2-2; perhaps TRBD2 as D (6 bases). The CDR3 is 15 residues long. Germline CDR1 reads MNHEY; CDR2 reads SVGAGI. Trimming shortened V by 6 bases and J by 6 bases, and 17 bases separated the two germline ends.

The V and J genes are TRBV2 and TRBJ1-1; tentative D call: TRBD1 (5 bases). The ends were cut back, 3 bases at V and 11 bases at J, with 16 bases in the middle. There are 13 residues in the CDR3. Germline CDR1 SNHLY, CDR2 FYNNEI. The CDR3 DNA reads TGTGCCAGCAGTGAGACGACACCAGGGCGGGCTTTCTTT. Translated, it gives CASSETTPGRAFF.

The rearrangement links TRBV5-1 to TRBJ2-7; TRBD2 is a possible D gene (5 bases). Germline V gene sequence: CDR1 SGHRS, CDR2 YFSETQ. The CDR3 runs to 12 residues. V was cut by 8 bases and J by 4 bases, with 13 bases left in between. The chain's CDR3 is CARMDGGYEQYF. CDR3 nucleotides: TGCGCCAGGATGGACGGCGGGTACGAGCAGTACTTC.

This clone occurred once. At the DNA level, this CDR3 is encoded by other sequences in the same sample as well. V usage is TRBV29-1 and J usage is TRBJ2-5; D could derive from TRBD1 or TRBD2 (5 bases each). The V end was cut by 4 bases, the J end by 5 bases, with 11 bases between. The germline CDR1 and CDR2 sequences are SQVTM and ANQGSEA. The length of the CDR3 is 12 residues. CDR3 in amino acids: CSVVRGGETQYF. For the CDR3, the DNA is TGCAGCGTTGTTAGGGGCGGGGAGACCCAGTACTTC.

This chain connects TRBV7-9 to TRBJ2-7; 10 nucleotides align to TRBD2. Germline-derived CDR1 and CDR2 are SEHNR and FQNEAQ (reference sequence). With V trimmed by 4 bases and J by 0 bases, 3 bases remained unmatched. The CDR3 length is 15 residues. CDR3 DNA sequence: TGTGCCAGCAGCTCCCGGACTAGCGGCTCCTACGAGCAGTACTTC. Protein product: CASSSRTSGSYEQYF.